These 10 T cell receptor beta chains originate from one sample sequenced in a study of neurological immune-mediated disorders (dated by TCRdb to the late 2010s). The library came from 5' RACE. Sequenced on an Illumina HiSeq 2500. TCRdb reworked the public reads: Q25 trimming with fastp, MiXCR clone assembly, productive beta chains retained. Entries that share a CDR3 protein sequence are merged under the most common genes and DNA. In this sample the table shows more than 75,000 distinct CDR3 sequences, less than 5.5% of which occur a single time. The ten most abundant clones make up 2% to 2.5% of the sample. The specimen sequenced was PBMCs. The receptors were sampled from a woman in her thirties with multiple sclerosis.

Many counts were recorded for this clonotype. The genes are TRBV5-1 and TRBJ2-5; TRBD1 matches at 9 bases. Germline values: CDR1 SGHRS, CDR2 YFSETQ. The V and J ends lost 2 bases and 2 bases, in that order; junction bases with no gene match: 28. The length of the CDR3 is 23 residues. The chain's CDR3 is CASSLGRRVGTGSLSRGQETQYF. DNA of the CDR3: TGCGCCAGCAGCTTAGGCCGCCGTGTCGGGACAGGGTCCCTGTCTAGAGGGCAAGAGACCCAGTACTTC.

This clonotype was seen at least ten times. The V gene is TRBV4-1, the J gene TRBJ2-3; 11 bases map to TRBD1. This CDR3 region has 14 residues. V was clipped by 3 bases and J by 8 bases; unmatched bases: 4. Germline CDR1 and CDR2: MGHRA and YSYEKL. CDR3 sequence: CASSQEGQGATQYF. The CDR3 nucleotides read TGCGCCAGCAGCCAGGAAGGACAGGGGGCTACGCAGTATTTT.

This clonotype occurred many times. This chain connects TRBV29-1 to TRBJ2-1, with D unresolved. CDR3 length: 13 amino acids. Trimming stripped 3 bases from V and 3 bases from J, with 9 bases between. CDR1 is SQVTM, CDR2 ANQGSEA, per germline. DNA for the CDR3: TGCAGCGTTGATTCAAGGTTCTACAATGAGCAGTTCTTC. Translating it yields CSVDSRFYNEQFF.

Comments on this clonotype: A read error may account for a junction end that differs from germline. The gene calls are TRBV20-1 and TRBJ2-1, with 10 bases identical to TRBD2. This CDR3 region has 18 residues. Germline lookup yields CDR1 DFQATT and CDR2 SNEGSKA (reference sequence). The DNA for the CDR3 is TGCAGTGCTCGGAAAAGTAGCGGGGGGACCCCCGGAGGGGTTGAGCGGTTCTTC. Encoded protein: CSARKSSGGTPGGVERFF.

This clonotype was seen at least ten times. The V gene is TRBV12-3 or TRBV12-4, the J gene TRBJ1-2; weak D call: TRBD1 (6 bases). The CDR3 is 14 residues long. The V and J ends lost 6 bases and 5 bases respectively, with 16 bases between them. The CDR3: CASRLGGAGYGYTF. Written as DNA, the CDR3 is TGTGCCAGCAGACTAGGGGGGGCTGGGTATGGCTACACCTTC.

The V and J genes are TRBV30 and TRBJ2-7; D may correspond to TRBD1 or TRBD2 (6 bases each). V dropped 1 base and J dropped 5 bases, with 12 bases sitting between them. This CDR3 comprises 13 residues. Germline lookup yields CDR1 GTSNPN and CDR2 SVGIG (reference sequence). The CDR3 spells CAWSAGGRNEQYV. The CDR3 nucleotides read TGTGCCTGGAGTGCTGGGGGGCGGAACGAGCAGTACGTC.

This chain links TRBV27 with TRBJ2-1; 16 bases agree with TRBD2. Germline CDR1 is MNHEY and CDR2 is SMNVEV (reference sequence). The V segment lost 2 bases and the J segment 10 bases; nucleotides outside the gene matches: 5. The CDR3 has 16 residues. CDR3 sequence reads: CASSLTGTSGGAEQFF. CDR3 sequence (DNA): TGTGCCAGCAGTTTAACCGGGACTAGCGGGGGGGCCGAGCAGTTCTTC.

This clonotype was counted ten times or more. CDR3 amino acids: CASSDGTGAQETQYF. The CDR3 nucleotides are TGCGCCAGCAGTGATGGGACAGGGGCGCAAGAGACCCAGTACTTC. V is TRBV10-1 and J is TRBJ2-5; 10 bases agree with TRBD1. Germline V gene data show CDR1 as WNHNN and CDR2 as SYGVQD (reference sequence). The CDR3 is 15 amino acids. Trimming cost V 3 bases and J 2 bases; bases outside gene matches: 3.

The J gene is TRBJ2-3, the V gene TRBV6-4, with 10 bases identical to TRBD2. Germline values: CDR1 MRHNA, CDR2 SNTAGT. The CDR3 covers 14 residues. The V gene end was trimmed by 6 bases and the J gene end by 4 bases; junction bases not matched to a gene: 4. In DNA form, the CDR3 reads TGTGCCAGCAGCGAGCGGGGGGGCGCAGATACGCAGTATTTT. It yields the protein CASSERGGADTQYF.

This clonotype was seen repeatedly, ten times or more. J is TRBJ2-3 and V is TRBV12-3 or TRBV12-4, with 11 bases that match TRBD2. This CDR3 is built from 14 residues. Losses at the gene ends were 7 bases for V and 12 bases for J; bases not matched to a gene: 12. CDR3 sequence (DNA): TGTGCCAGCACTCCCGGGACTAGCGGCTTCCGACAGTATTTT. Amino acids: CASTPGTSGFRQYF.